One sample yielded the 23 T cell receptor beta chains listed below, sequenced in a study of tumor and adjacent non-tumor tissue in lung cancer. Three rounds of nested PCR, following a modified ARM-PCR protocol, produced the TCRbeta library. TCRdb re-called the multiplex PCR reads with MiXCR, one entry per CDR3 protein. The sample has 68,000 or so distinct CDR3 sequences; just under 60% are singletons. The template was RNA from unsorted bulk tissue. Sample: lung tumor tissue. These receptors all stem from a man aged 50 to 60 with non-small cell lung cancer.

Points on this clonotype: This may stem from a read error, because a much larger clone lies one nucleotide away. The chain combines TRBV5-1 with TRBJ2-1; possible D gene TRBD2, 5 bases. The V end lost 1 base, the J end lost 12 bases, and 17 bases lay between the germline ends. The CDR3 runs 14 residues. Germline V CDR1 and CDR2: SGHRS, YFSETQ. The CDR3 loop reads CASSLISSGSGQFF. DNA for the CDR3: TGCGCCAGCAGCTTGATTTCCTCTGGGAGCGGGCAGTTCTTC.

This clonotype turned up a few times. A much larger clone differs by one base, so this may be a read error. As DNA, the CDR3 is TGTGCCAGCAGCTCCTCACGTGATGCCAGGCTACAAGAGACCCAGTACTTC. Translation: CASSSSRDARLQETQYF. The chain carries TRBV7-8 and TRBJ2-5; D ambiguous. Trimming stripped 4 bases from V and 2 bases from J, with 20 bases between. The CDR3 spans 17 residues. Germline V CDR1 and CDR2: SGHVS, FQNEAQ.

This clonotype has only a few counts. The gene calls are TRBV28 and TRBJ1-6, with D tentatively TRBD1 (5 bases). V was cut by 1 base and J by 8 bases, with 18 bases left in between. Germline V gives CDR1 MDHEN, CDR2 SYDVKM. The CDR3 has 17 residues. In DNA, the CDR3 is TGTGCCAGCAGTTTATACCCCGTGGACACGTTCTATTCACCCCTCCACTTT. This encodes CASSLYPVDTFYSPLHF.

The CDR3 sequence is CSAYLPPSNDSPEQYF. The CDR3 DNA reads TGCAGTGCGTATCTGCCTCCTAGCAACGACTCACCCGAACAGTACTTC. The V and J genes are TRBV20-1 and TRBJ2-7, with D perhaps TRBD2 (5 bases). Germline V gives CDR1 DFQATT, CDR2 SNEGSKA (reference sequence). V dropped 6 bases and J dropped 10 bases, with 31 bases sitting between them. The length of the CDR3 is 16 residues.

To note about this clonotype: Since the CDR3 does not end with the conserved phenylalanine or tryptophan, this likely comes from a read error. Written as DNA, the CDR3 is TGCAGCGCCCGTTGGGTAGGGAACACCGGGGAGCTGTTTATG. Its protein is CSARWVGNTGELFM. The V call is TRBV29-1, the J call TRBJ2-2; D gene unclear. Trimming stripped 7 bases from V and 1 base from J, with 13 bases between. The germline V gene encodes CDR1 SQVTM and CDR2 ANQGSEA. CDR3 length equals 14 residues.

Details on this clonotype: This sequence may be a read error, since a much larger clone differs from it by one base. J is TRBJ1-6 and V is TRBV5-5; no clear D gene. Trimming removed 6 bases from V and 10 bases from J, with 14 bases in between. CDR3 length: 13 residues. CDR1 and CDR2 from the germline V gene are SGHKS and YYEKEE (reference sequence). The CDR3 sequence: CASNTVQASPLHF. CDR3 sequence (DNA): TGTGCCAGCAACACAGTACAAGCCTCACCCCTCCACTTT.

The V call is TRBV5-1, the J call TRBJ1-2, with D possibly TRBD1 on 5 matching bases. Germline-derived CDR1 and CDR2 are SGHRS and YFSETQ. The V end was cut by 6 bases, the J end by 4 bases, with 22 bases between. CDR3 size: 16 residues. DNA for the CDR3: TGCGCCAGCAAACCTACCGGGACCCCGAGGACCTATGGCTACACCTTC. It is translated as CASKPTGTPRTYGYTF.

This clonotype has just a few counts. A much larger clone sits a single nucleotide away, making a read error possible. The chain combines TRBV12-3 or TRBV12-4 with TRBJ2-7, with 8 bases fitting TRBD1. This CDR3 has 15 amino acids. CDR3 region: CAGSFGQGPGYEQYF. In DNA form, the CDR3 reads TGTGCCGGCAGTTTTGGACAGGGACCCGGCTACGAGCAGTACTTC.

This clonotype was picked up a small number of times. The CDR3 DNA is TGCAGTGCTAGCAGGGGCAATCAGCCCCAGCATTTT. It codes for CSASRGNQPQHF. This chain uses TRBV20-1 with TRBJ1-5, with a tentative D call TRBD1 (5 bases). The CDR3 runs to 12 residues. Germline V gene sequence: CDR1 DFQATT, CDR2 SNEGSKA (reference sequence). The V end was cut by 3 bases, the J end by 2 bases, with 5 bases between.

Notes on this clonotype: A read error may produce the germline difference seen at one junction end. The chain links TRBV6-1 to TRBJ2-3; 8 nucleotides agree with TRBD2. The CDR3 consists of 17 residues. In germline, CDR1 is MNHNS, CDR2 SASEGT. The CDR3 DNA reads TGTGCCAGTAGTGAAGCGCCTAGCGGGCTCAGCACAGATACGCAGTGTTTT. This sequence encodes CASSEAPSGLSTDTQCF.

This clonotype occurred many times. V usage is TRBV20-1 and J usage is TRBJ1-3; tentatively, D is TRBD1 (6 bases). Germline lookup yields CDR1 DFQATT and CDR2 SNEGSKA (reference sequence). V was shortened by 3 bases and J by 0 bases, with 12 bases between the two germline ends. This CDR3 region has 15 residues. Here the CDR3 DNA reads TGCAGTGCTAGGCAGGACAGCATCTCTGGAAACACCATATATTTT. As protein: CSARQDSISGNTIYF.

As to this clonotype: As the CDR3 is not closed by the conserved phenylalanine or tryptophan, this likely results from a read error. It is unclear where the CDR3 begins or ends on the DNA, so no DNA is shown, and the CDR3 is as TCRdb lists it. The chain combines TRBV16 with TRBJ1-1; the table calls TRBD1, which could not be checked here. Ends included, the CDR3 has 12 residues. Germline V gives CDR1 KGHSY, CDR2 FQNENV. This CDR3 is CASSQGGSEASL.

With regard to this clonotype: Germline and junction disagree at one end, which may indicate a read error. This sequence joins TRBV23-1 and TRBJ2-7; D may match TRBD1 or TRBD2 (6 bases each). TRBV23-1 qualifies as an ORF whose function is uncertain. The CDR3 is made up of 14 amino acids. CDR3 nucleotide sequence: TGCTCCAGCAGTCAATCGGGGGCAGGGGTCGAGCAGTACTTC. Amino acid sequence: CSSSQSGAGVEQYF.

Concerning this clonotype: One end of the junction varies from germline; a read error may be responsible. The V call is TRBV11-3, the J call TRBJ2-1; D unresolved. The CDR3 runs to 15 residues. From germline, CDR1 is SGHNT and CDR2 YENEEA. Here the CDR3 reads CANSPSRNSYNEQFF. The CDR3 DNA sequence: TGTGCCAACAGCCCAAGCAGGAACTCCTACAATGAGCAGTTCTTC.

For this clonotype: Because it lacks the conserved phenylalanine or tryptophan at the end, this CDR3 is likely a read error. The V and J genes are TRBV6-6 and TRBJ2-7; D possibly matches TRBD1 or TRBD2 (6 bases each). This CDR3 is 16 amino acids long. CDR1 MNHNY and CDR2 SVGAGI come from the germline V gene (reference sequence). The CDR3 nucleotides are TGTGCTAGCAGTTACTCGGTCCCGGGGGCTGCCTACGAGCAGTACTTA. Translated: CASSYSVPGAAYEQYL.

In regard to this clonotype: The junction departs from the called germline gene at one end, perhaps through a read error. The chain is built from TRBV5-1 and TRBJ2-1; D gene ambiguous. The CDR3 contains 12 residues. Germline assignment: CDR1 SGHRS and CDR2 YFSETQ. CDR3 residues: CASNQAYDEQLF. Here the CDR3 DNA reads TGCGCCAGCAACCAAGCATACGATGAGCAGTTATTC. The full variable domain, its missing parts supplied by reference TRBV5-1 and TRBJ2-1, is KAGVTQTPRYLIKTRGQQVTLSCSPISGHRSVSWYQQTPGQGLQFLFEYFSETQRNKGNFPGRFSGRQFSNSRSEMNVSTLELGDSALYLCASNQAYDEQLFGPGTRLTVL.

This chain uses TRBV5-1 with TRBJ2-2; D not certain. From germline, CDR1 is SGHRS and CDR2 YFSETQ. The CDR3 spans 15 residues. Trimming removed 0 bases from V and 2 bases from J, with 8 bases in between. Written as DNA, the CDR3 is TGCGCCAGCAGCTTGGAAGGTTCTAACACCGGGGAGCTGTTTTTT. It encodes CASSLEGSNTGELFF.

The V and J genes are TRBV5-8 and TRBJ2-7; D is unresolved. Germline lookup yields CDR1 SGHTS and CDR2 YDEGEE. This CDR3 has 13 amino acids. V lost 2 bases, J lost 3 bases, and 9 bases lay in between. The CDR3 loop reads CASSFVGIYEQYF. The CDR3 bases are TGTGCCAGCAGCTTTGTAGGGATCTACGAGCAGTACTTC.

On this clonotype itself: This sequence may be a read error, since a much larger clone differs from it by one base. This rearrangement joins TRBV5-8 to TRBJ2-1; D is ambiguous. Germline values: CDR1 SGHTS, CDR2 YDEGEE. The CDR3 extends over 15 amino acids. In DNA form, the CDR3 reads TGTGCCGTAATGAAATCCTCCAGCTCCTACAATGAGCGGTTCTTC. Translated: CAVMKSSSSYNERFF.

This clonotype has more than one count but fewer than ten. The CDR3 reads CSARGAGYGEQFF. The CDR3 region has the DNA TGCAGTGCTAGAGGGGCTGGGTACGGAGAGCAGTTCTTC. V and J are TRBV20-1 and TRBJ2-1; no definite D call. The length of the CDR3 is 13 residues. Trimming stripped 1 base from V and 10 bases from J, with 14 bases between. CDR1 DFQATT and CDR2 SNEGSKA come from the germline V gene (reference sequence).

This clonotype has ten or more counts. The chain has TRBV11-2 and TRBJ1-6; 7 positions agree with TRBD1. Germline CDR1 is SGHAT and CDR2 is FQNNGV. With 5 bases clipped from V and 4 bases from J, the junction kept 2 bases outside the gene matches. CDR3 length: 14 amino acids. CDR3 coding DNA: TGTGCCAGCAGCGGGGGACAGTATAATTCACCCCTCCACTTT. It translates to CASSGGQYNSPLHF. Based on the CDR3 plus reference TRBV11-2 and TRBJ1-6, the full variable domain is EAGVAQSPRYKIIEKRQSVAFWCNPISGHATLYWYQQILGQGPKLLIQFQNNGVVDDSQLPKDRFSAERLKGVDSTLKIQPAKLEDSAVYLCASSGGQYNSPLHFGNGTRLTVT.

The J gene is TRBJ2-7, the V gene TRBV20-1, with TRBD2 matching over 12 bases. The germline V gene has CDR1 DFQATT and CDR2 SNEGSKA (reference sequence). CDR3 length: 17 residues. CDR3 protein: CNAHHPGRLAGVSEQYF. In DNA, the CDR3 is TGCAATGCCCATCACCCCGGGAGACTAGCGGGAGTGAGCGAGCAGTACTTC.

The V call is TRBV4-1, the J call TRBJ1-2; no reliable D call. CDR1 and CDR2 from the germline V gene are MGHRA and YSYEKL. This CDR3 region has 17 residues. V was trimmed by 1 base and J by 4 bases, leaving 19 bases between them. The CDR3 loop reads CASSQGTREGGSYGYTF. In DNA, the CDR3 is TGCGCCAGCAGCCAAGGAACCCGAGAGGGAGGATCCTATGGCTACACCTTC.